The rows below give T cell receptor beta chains drawn from one sample of a study of T cell responses to AZD1222 COVID-19 vaccine. Repertoires were generated with immunoSEQ multiplex PCR, while TCRdb's copy carries only in-frame clones and drops some. The sample has 95,000 to 110,000 clones; 90% to 95% are singletons. Sequenced material: peripheral blood, taken 28 days after the second AZD1222 dose. These receptors all stem from an adult who received the AZD1222 COVID-19 vaccine. CDR3s include the opening cysteine and the closing phenylalanine or tryptophan. Fields, in order: clone size, V gene, J gene, D gene, CDR3 protein, CDR3 DNA. The D gene is left open where the match is weak. Expanded clones get a size class; other rows say once, few or many, or leave the size out.

>-|TRBV18|TRBJ2-7|TRBD1
CASSPLSGGTGTYEQYF
TGTGCCAGCTCACCACTGTCAGGAGGGACAGGGACCTACGAGCAGTACTTC
>-|TRBV4-1|TRBJ1-2|-
CASSPTTNYGYTF
TGCGCCAGCAGCCCCACAACTAACTATGGCTACACCTTC
>few|TRBV4-3|TRBJ2-1|-
CASSQGELYNEQFF
TGCGCCAGCAGCCAAGGGGAATTATACAATGAGCAGTTCTTC
>few|TRBV6-4|TRBJ2-1|TRBD1
CASKRGPTYNEQFF
TGTGCCAGCAAGAGGGGGCCGACCTACAATGAGCAGTTCTTC
>once|TRBV5-1|TRBJ1-3|-
CASSPSKASASGNTIYF
TGCGCCAGCAGCCCTTCTAAGGCCTCAGCGTCTGGAAACACCATATATTTT
>-|TRBV13|TRBJ1-1|-
CASSLRLNTEAFF
TGTGCCAGCAGCTTAAGACTGAACACTGAAGCTTTCTTT
>-|TRBV13|TRBJ2-7|-
CASSPGGSYEQYF
TGTGCCAGCAGTCCCGGAGGGTCCTACGAGCAGTACTTC
>-|TRBV10-3|TRBJ2-7|TRBD1
CAISPGGYEQYF
TGTGCCATCAGCCCAGGGGGCTACGAGCAGTACTTC
>-|TRBV4-2|TRBJ2-1|-
CASSWGYNEQFF
TGTGCCAGCTCCTGGGGCTACAATGAGCAGTTCTTC
>-|TRBV7-9|TRBJ2-2|-
CASSFPAGELFF
TGTGCCAGCAGCTTTCCGGCCGGGGAGCTGTTTTTT
>-|TRBV5-6|TRBJ2-4|TRBD2
CASSLKPLAVAKNIQYF
TGTGCCAGCAGCTTGAAGCCGCTAGCGGTAGCCAAAAACATTCAGTACTTC
>-|TRBV4-1|TRBJ1-5|TRBD1
CASSPDRGYEPQHF
TGCGCCAGCAGCCCAGACAGGGGGTATGAGCCCCAGCATTTT
>-|TRBV6-5|TRBJ2-7|TRBD1
CASSSSGTGGYEQYF
TGTGCCAGCAGTTCATCCGGGACAGGCGGCTACGAGCAGTACTTC
>-|TRBV7-6|TRBJ1-4|-
CASSLDRSGNEKLFF
TGTGCCAGCAGCTTAGATAGGTCCGGGAATGAAAAACTGTTTTTT
>-|TRBV6-1|TRBJ2-7|-
CASSEVLTEQYF
TGTGCCAGCAGTGAAGTTTTAACCGAGCAGTACTTC
>-|TRBV5-1|TRBJ2-3|TRBD1
CASSLRQGATDTQYF
TGCGCCAGCAGCTTACGACAGGGGGCAACAGATACGCAGTATTTT
>few|TRBV3-1/TRBV3-2|TRBJ2-3|TRBD2
CASSQEALAGVTDTQYF
TGTGCCAGCAGCCAAGAGGCACTAGCGGGAGTCACAGATACGCAGTATTTT
>-|TRBV4-3|TRBJ2-7|-
CASSQELAGSYEQYF
TGCGCCAGCAGCCAAGAATTGGCGGGGTCCTACGAGCAGTACTTC
>-|TRBV13|TRBJ1-1|-
CASSLPTTENTEAFF
TGTGCCAGCAGCTTACCCACCACAGAGAACACTGAAGCTTTCTTT
>-|TRBV5-1|TRBJ2-2|-
CASSLGRNTGELFF
TGCGCCAGCAGCTTGGGCCGGAACACCGGGGAGCTGTTTTTT